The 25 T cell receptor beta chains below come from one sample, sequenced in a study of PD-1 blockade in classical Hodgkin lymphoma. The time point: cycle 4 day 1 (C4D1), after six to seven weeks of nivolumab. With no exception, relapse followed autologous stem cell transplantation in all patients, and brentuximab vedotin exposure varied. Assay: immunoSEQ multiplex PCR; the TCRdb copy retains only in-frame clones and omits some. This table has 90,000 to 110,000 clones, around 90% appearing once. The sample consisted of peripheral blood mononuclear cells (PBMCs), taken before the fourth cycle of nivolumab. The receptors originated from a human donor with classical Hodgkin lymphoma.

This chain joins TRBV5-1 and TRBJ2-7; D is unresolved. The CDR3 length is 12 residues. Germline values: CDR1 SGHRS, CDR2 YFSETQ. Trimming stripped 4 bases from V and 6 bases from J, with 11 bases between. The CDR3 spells CASSQPGSEQYF. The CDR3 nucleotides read TGCGCCAGCAGCCAGCCGGGTAGCGAGCAGTACTTC.

The CDR3 nucleotides read TGTGCCAGCAGCTTGAGCCAGGCTTTAAACACTGAAGCTTTCTTT. Translation: CASSLSQALNTEAFF. The chain joins TRBV5-4 to TRBJ1-1; the D is unclear. The V and J ends lost 1 base and 2 bases respectively, with 12 bases between them. In germline, CDR1 is SGHNT, CDR2 YYREEE (reference sequence). This CDR3 region has 15 residues.

The CDR3 sequence is CASSEGDKAGELFF. The CDR3 DNA is TGTGCCAGCAGTGAAGGGGACAAAGCCGGGGAGCTGTTTTTT. This chain connects TRBV6-4 to TRBJ2-2; possibly TRBD1 for D (6 bases). Trimming took off 3 bases at V and 6 bases at J, with 11 bases between the two ends. This CDR3 contains 14 residues. Germline V lookup: CDR1 MRHNA, CDR2 SNTAGT.

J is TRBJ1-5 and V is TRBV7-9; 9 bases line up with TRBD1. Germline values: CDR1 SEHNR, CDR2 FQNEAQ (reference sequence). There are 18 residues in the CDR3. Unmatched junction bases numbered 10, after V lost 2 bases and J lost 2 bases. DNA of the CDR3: TGTGCCAGCAGCTTATGGCTGGGACAGGGTTTAGGCAATCAGCCCCAGCATTTT. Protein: CASSLWLGQGLGNQPQHF. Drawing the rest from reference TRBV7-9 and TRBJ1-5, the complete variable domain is DTGVSQNPRHKITKRGQNVTFRCDPISEHNRLYWYRQTLGQGPEFLTYFQNEAQLEKSRLLSDRFSAERPKGSFSTLEIQRTEQGDSAMYLCASSLWLGQGLGNQPQHFGDGTRLSIL.

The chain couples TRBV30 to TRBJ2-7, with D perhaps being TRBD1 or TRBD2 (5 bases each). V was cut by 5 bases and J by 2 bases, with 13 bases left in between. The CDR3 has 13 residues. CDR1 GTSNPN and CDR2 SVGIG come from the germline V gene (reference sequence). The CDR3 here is CAWDRGGPYEQYF. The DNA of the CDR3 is TGTGCCTGGGACCGGGGCGGGCCCTACGAGCAGTACTTC.

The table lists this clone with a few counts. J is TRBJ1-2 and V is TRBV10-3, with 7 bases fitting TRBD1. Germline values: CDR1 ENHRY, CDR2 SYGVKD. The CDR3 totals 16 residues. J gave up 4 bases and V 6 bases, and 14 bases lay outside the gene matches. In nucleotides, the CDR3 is TGTGCCATCAGAGAGACACCCGGGACAGAATCCTATGGCTACACCTTC. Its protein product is CAIRETPGTESYGYTF.

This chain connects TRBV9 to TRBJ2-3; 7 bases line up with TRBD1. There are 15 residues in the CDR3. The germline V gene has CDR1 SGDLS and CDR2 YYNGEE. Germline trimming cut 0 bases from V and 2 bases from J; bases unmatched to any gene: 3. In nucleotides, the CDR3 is TGTGCCAGCAGCGTAGCAGGGGGTTCCACAGATACGCAGTATTTT. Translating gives CASSVAGGSTDTQYF.

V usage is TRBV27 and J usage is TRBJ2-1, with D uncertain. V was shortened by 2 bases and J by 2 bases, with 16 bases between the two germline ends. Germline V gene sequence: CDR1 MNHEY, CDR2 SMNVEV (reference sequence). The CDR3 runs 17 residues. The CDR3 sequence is CASSLKGRNSPYNEQFF. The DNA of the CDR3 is TGTGCCAGCAGTTTAAAGGGCCGTAATAGCCCCTACAATGAGCAGTTCTTC.

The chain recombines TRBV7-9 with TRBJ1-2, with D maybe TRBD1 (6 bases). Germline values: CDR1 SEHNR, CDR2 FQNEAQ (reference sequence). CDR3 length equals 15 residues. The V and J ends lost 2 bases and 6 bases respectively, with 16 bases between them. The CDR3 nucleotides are TGTGCCAGCAGCTTAATTACGGGGGCTTTTCATGGCTACACCTTC. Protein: CASSLITGAFHGYTF.

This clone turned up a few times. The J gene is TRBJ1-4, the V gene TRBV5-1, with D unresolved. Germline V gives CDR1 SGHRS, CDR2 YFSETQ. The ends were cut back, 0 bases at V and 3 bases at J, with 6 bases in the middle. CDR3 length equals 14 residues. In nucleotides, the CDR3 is TGCGCCAGCAGCTTGGAGCCAGCTAATGAAAAACTGTTTTTT. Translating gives CASSLEPANEKLFF.

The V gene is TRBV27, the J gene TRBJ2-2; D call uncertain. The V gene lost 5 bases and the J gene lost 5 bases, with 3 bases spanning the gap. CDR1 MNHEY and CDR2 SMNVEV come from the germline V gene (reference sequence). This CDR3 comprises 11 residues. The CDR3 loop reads CASSRTGELFF. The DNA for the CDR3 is TGTGCCAGCAGTCGGACCGGGGAGCTGTTTTTT.

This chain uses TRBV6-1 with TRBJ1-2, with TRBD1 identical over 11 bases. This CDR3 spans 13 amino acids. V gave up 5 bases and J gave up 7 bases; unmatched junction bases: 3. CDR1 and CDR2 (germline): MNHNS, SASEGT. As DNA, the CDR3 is TGTGCCAGCAGTCAGGACAGGGGGCTTGGCTACACCTTC. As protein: CASSQDRGLGYTF.

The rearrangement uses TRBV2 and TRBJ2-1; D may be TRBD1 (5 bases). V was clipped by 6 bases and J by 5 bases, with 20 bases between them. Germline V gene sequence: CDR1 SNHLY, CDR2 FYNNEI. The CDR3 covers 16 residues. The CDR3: CASSDQTAIPHNEQFF. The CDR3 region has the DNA TGTGCCAGCAGCGACCAGACAGCTATCCCCCACAATGAGCAGTTCTTC.

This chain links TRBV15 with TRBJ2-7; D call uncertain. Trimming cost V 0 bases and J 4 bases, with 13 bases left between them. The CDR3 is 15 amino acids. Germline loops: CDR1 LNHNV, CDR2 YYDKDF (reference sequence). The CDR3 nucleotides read TGTGCCACCAGCAGAGATGTAGGTTGGGGTTACGAGCAGTACTTC. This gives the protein CATSRDVGWGYEQYF.

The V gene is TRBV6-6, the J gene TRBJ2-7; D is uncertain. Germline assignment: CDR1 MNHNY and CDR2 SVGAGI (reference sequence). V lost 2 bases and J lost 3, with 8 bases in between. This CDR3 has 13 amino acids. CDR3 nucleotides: TGTGCCAGCAGTTACCCGACGGGCTACGAGCAGTACTTC. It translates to CASSYPTGYEQYF.

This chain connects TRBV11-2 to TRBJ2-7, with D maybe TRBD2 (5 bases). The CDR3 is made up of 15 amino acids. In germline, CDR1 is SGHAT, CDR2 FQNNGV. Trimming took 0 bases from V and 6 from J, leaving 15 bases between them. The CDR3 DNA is TGTGCCAGCAGCTTAGAGTTCGGGATGTTCGGCGAGCAGTACTTC. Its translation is CASSLEFGMFGEQYF.

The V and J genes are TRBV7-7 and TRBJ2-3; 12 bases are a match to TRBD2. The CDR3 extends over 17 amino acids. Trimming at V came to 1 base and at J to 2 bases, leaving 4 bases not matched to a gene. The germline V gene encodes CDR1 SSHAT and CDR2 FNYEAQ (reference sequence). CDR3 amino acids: CASSLGTSGTYTDTQYF. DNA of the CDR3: TGTGCCAGCAGCTTAGGGACTAGCGGGACGTACACAGATACGCAGTATTTT.

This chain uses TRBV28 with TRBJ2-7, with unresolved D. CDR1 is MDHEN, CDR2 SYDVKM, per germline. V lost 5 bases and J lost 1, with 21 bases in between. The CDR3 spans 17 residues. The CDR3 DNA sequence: TGTGCCAGCAGTCTATCAACCTACCGGGCCCTATCCTACGAGCAGTACTTC. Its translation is CASSLSTYRALSYEQYF.

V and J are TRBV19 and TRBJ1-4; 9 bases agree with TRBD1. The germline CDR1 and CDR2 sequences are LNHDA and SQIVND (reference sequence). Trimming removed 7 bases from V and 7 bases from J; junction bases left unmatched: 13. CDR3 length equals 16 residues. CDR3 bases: TGTGCCAGTACCGACCTAGGGACAGGGATCGGTGAAAAACTGTTTTTT. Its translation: CASTDLGTGIGEKLFF.

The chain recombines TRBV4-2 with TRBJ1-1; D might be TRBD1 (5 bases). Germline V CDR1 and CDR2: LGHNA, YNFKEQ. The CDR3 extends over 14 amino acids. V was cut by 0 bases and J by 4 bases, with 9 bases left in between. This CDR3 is CASSQDWGGTEAFF. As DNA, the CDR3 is TGTGCCAGCAGCCAAGACTGGGGGGGCACTGAAGCTTTCTTT.

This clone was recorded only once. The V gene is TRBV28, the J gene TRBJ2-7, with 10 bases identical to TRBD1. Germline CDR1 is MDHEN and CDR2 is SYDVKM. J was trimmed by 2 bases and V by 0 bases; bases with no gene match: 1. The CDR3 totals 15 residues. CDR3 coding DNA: TGTGCCAGCAGTTTATGGGGGACAGGGGCCTACGAGCAGTACTTC. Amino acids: CASSLWGTGAYEQYF.

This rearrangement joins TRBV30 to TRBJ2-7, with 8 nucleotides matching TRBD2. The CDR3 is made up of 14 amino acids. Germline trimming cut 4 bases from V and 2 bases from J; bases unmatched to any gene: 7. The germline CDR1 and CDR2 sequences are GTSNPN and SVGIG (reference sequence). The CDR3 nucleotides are TGTGCCTGGACAAGAGCGGGAGTGCCCTACGAGCAGTACTTC. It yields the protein CAWTRAGVPYEQYF.

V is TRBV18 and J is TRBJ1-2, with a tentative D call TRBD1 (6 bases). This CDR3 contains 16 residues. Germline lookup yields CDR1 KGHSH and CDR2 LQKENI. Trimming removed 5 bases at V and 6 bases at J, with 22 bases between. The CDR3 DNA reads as TGTGCCAGCTCATCCCTAGGGGGGGGCTTGGAGGATGGCTACACCTTC. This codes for CASSSLGGGLEDGYTF. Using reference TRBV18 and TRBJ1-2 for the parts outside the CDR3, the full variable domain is NAGVMQNPRHLVRRRGQEARLRCSPMKGHSHVYWYRQLPEEGLKFMVYLQKENIIDESGMPKERFSAEFPKEGPSILRIQQVVRGDSAAYFCASSSLGGGLEDGYTFGSGTRLTVV.

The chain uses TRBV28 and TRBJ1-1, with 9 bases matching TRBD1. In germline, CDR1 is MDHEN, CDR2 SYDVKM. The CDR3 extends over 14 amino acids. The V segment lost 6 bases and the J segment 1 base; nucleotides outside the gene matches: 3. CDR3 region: CASRGQGRNTEAFF. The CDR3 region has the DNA TGTGCCAGCAGGGGACAGGGCCGGAACACTGAAGCTTTCTTT.

For the CDR3, the DNA is TGTGCCAGCAGCTTATATTTGTATCAGCCCCAGCATTTT. This translates into CASSLYLYQPQHF. The chain is built from TRBV11-2 and TRBJ1-5; D not resolved. Germline V CDR1 and CDR2: SGHAT, FQNNGV. Trimming removed 2 bases from V and 5 bases from J, with 7 bases in between. The CDR3 spans 13 residues.